The 8 T cell receptor beta chains below all came from one sample that was sequenced in a study of T cells in Graves' hyperthyroidism and ophthalmopathy. Amplification of TCR beta CDR3 regions was performed using RNA transcripts as template. First-round RT-PCR of the TCR CDR3 relied on the HTBI primer set. MiXCR was run by TCRdb on the multiplex PCR reads, yielding one entry per CDR3 protein. The sample shows under 400,000 distinct CDR3 sequences, approximately 13% of them seen only once. Sequenced input: blood. Every receptor here comes from a woman aged 18 to 35 with Graves' hyperthyroidism.

This clonotype came up many times. The V call is TRBV12-3 or TRBV12-4, the J call TRBJ2-7; possibly TRBD2 for D (7 bases). The CDR3 sequence is 16 residues long. The germline V and J ends were trimmed by 6 bases and 5 bases, with 23 bases remaining between them. The CDR3 loop reads CASSKGGGRVTDEQYF. The CDR3 nucleotides read TGTGCCAGCAGCAAAGGGGGGGGGCGGGTTACGGACGAGCAGTACTTC.

This clonotype was seen ten or more times. The chain carries TRBV5-6 and TRBJ2-7; D gene unclear. Looked up from germline, CDR1 is SGHDT and CDR2 is YYEEEE. The germline V and J ends were trimmed by 4 bases and 7 bases, with 18 bases remaining between them. The CDR3 is 14 amino acids. CDR3 in amino acids: CASSLDGLGWEQYF. The DNA of the CDR3 is TGTGCCAGCAGCCTGGACGGTCTGGGTTGGGAGCAGTACTTC. Full variable domain (rest looked up from reference TRBV5-6 and TRBJ2-7): DAGVTQSPTHLIKTRGQQVTLRCSPKSGHDTVSWYQQALGQGPQFIFQYYEEEERQRGNFPDRFSGHQFPNYSSELNVNALLLGDSALYLCASSLDGLGWEQYFGPGTRLTVT.

V and J are TRBV14 and TRBJ1-3; TRBD1 matches 7 bases. The V and J ends lost 2 bases and 4 bases, in that order; junction bases with no gene match: 8. The V gene's germline CDR1 is SGHDN and CDR2 FVKESK. The CDR3 has 16 amino acids. This chain's CDR3 is CASSQQQGLRGNTIYF. The CDR3 nucleotides read TGTGCCAGCAGCCAACAACAGGGGTTGCGCGGAAACACCATATATTTT.

A remark on this clonotype: This may be a read error, as it is one base from a much larger clone. CDR3 in DNA: TGTGCCTGCAGTCATACAGGGCTTCTCCCCTATGGCTACACCTTC. Its protein is CACSHTGLLPYGYTF. The genes are TRBV30 and TRBJ1-2; D might be TRBD1 (6 bases). The CDR3 runs 15 residues. Germline CDR1 reads GTSNPN; CDR2 reads SVGIG (reference sequence). V was clipped by 6 bases and J by 4 bases, with 21 bases between them.

This clonotype occurred many times. The genes are TRBV6-2 or TRBV6-3 and TRBJ2-7; D is possibly TRBD2 (5 bases). Germline CDR1 MNHEY, CDR2 SVGEGT. The CDR3 sequence is 15 residues long. Trimming shortened V by 7 bases and J by 6 bases, and 22 bases separated the two germline ends. The CDR3 spells CASNEPGFPRGEQYF. The DNA for the CDR3 is TGTGCCAGCAATGAACCGGGGTTCCCTCGCGGCGAGCAGTACTTC.

This clonotype was counted ten times or more. The chain combines TRBV27 with TRBJ2-3; D may be TRBD2 (7 bases). The germline CDR1 and CDR2 sequences are MNHEY and SMNVEV (reference sequence). Trimming removed 7 bases from V and 3 bases from J, with 23 bases in between. This CDR3 has 17 amino acids. This chain's CDR3 is CASTPWGGGRLTDTQYF. The DNA for the CDR3 is TGTGCCAGCACTCCTTGGGGGGGGGGCAGATTAACAGATACGCAGTATTTT.

This clonotype was counted between two and nine times. The chain joins TRBV29-1 to TRBJ1-3; possible D gene TRBD1, 6 bases. Per the germline V gene, CDR1 is SQVTM and CDR2 is ANQGSEA. The V gene lost 6 bases and the J gene lost 4 bases, with 10 bases spanning the gap. This CDR3 has 12 residues. CDR3 DNA: TGCAGCGTGGGGGCGCGGGGAAACACCATATATTTT. This encodes CSVGARGNTIYF.

As regards this clonotype: The junction does not match germline at one end; this may be a read error. The gene calls are TRBV12-3 or TRBV12-4 and TRBJ1-5, with D unresolved. The CDR3 covers 15 residues. The CDR3 loop reads CASSGPSGANQLQHF. CDR3 bases: TGTGCCAGCAGCGGCCCCAGCGGCGCCAATCAGCTCCAGCATTTT.